A single sample is the source of the 10 T cell receptor beta chains below, sequenced in a study of shared clonotypes between healthy human individuals (dated by TCRdb to the early 2020s). The library was produced with the immunoSEQ multiplex PCR assay. Held by TCRdb, this immuneACCESS table contains in-frame sequences only and omits some clones. Under half of the omission traces to an unresolved V gene where checked; the cause of the rest is unknown. The sample table contains 1.6 million or so clones; only one count was recorded for approximately 98.5% of them. The ten largest clonotypes hold over 0.3% of the sample. Sequencing used naive CD4+ T cells sorted from blood. Explained via the paper, the cell subset or site label denotes: CD45RA+ positively selected. These receptor sequences come from a man aged 25 to 40 in good health.

This clone was seen a single time. The chain uses TRBV28 and TRBJ1-4; a possible D gene is TRBD1 (5 bases). Deletions cut 7 bases from V and 9 bases from J, with 12 bases between. CDR1 is MDHEN, CDR2 SYDVKM, per germline. The CDR3 covers 12 residues. CDR3 nucleotide sequence: TGTGCCAGCACCACTCGGGGGAAAAAACTGTTTTTT. Its protein product is CASTTRGKKLFF.

V gene TRBV5-4 combines with J gene TRBJ2-2; 7 nucleotides agree with TRBD2. In germline, CDR1 is SGHNT, CDR2 YYREEE (reference sequence). The CDR3 is made up of 15 amino acids. Trimming at V came to 3 bases and at J to 3 bases, leaving 5 bases not matched to a gene. The CDR3: CASSSGGIYTGELFF. In DNA, the CDR3 is TGTGCCAGCAGCTCGGGGGGTATTTACACCGGGGAGCTGTTTTTT.

The chain recombines TRBV28 with TRBJ1-4; D ambiguous. Trimming pared 7 bases from V and 3 bases from J, leaving 3 bases between. The germline V gene has CDR1 MDHEN and CDR2 SYDVKM. The CDR3 totals 11 residues. This CDR3 reads CASKSNEKLFF. The CDR3 DNA follows: TGTGCCAGCAAGTCTAATGAAAAACTGTTTTTT.

About this clone itself: The same CDR3 can be traced to other DNA sequences in this sample. The V call is TRBV9, the J call TRBJ2-1; the D gene could be TRBD1 or TRBD2 (5 bases each). CDR3 length: 13 amino acids. V was trimmed by 0 bases and J by 5 bases, leaving 6 bases between them. Looked up from germline, CDR1 is SGDLS and CDR2 is YYNGEE. The CDR3 protein is CASSVGGNNEQFF. Here the CDR3 DNA reads TGTGCCAGCAGCGTAGGGGGGAACAATGAGCAGTTCTTC.

V is TRBV5-1 and J is TRBJ1-1; D uncertain. Trimming cost V 0 bases and J 1 base, with 13 bases left between them. In germline, CDR1 is SGHRS, CDR2 YFSETQ. The CDR3 has 16 residues. In DNA form, the CDR3 reads TGCGCCAGCAGCTTGGGAAGGTTTGGGCGGAACACTGAAGCTTTCTTT. Encoded protein: CASSLGRFGRNTEAFF.

This chain connects TRBV30 to TRBJ2-3; D call uncertain. Germline values: CDR1 GTSNPN, CDR2 SVGIG (reference sequence). The CDR3 extends over 13 amino acids. Trimming took off 0 bases at V and 3 bases at J, with 7 bases between the two ends. The CDR3 coding sequence is TGTGCCTGGAGTGTACGACGGACAGATACGCAGTATTTT. Its translation: CAWSVRRTDTQYF.

About this clone: Other DNA sequences in the same sample also yield this CDR3. The chain couples TRBV7-3 to TRBJ2-3, with no clear D. The CDR3 extends over 14 amino acids. The ends were cut back, 1 base at V and 1 base at J, with 6 bases in the middle. Germline lookup yields CDR1 SGHTA and CDR2 FQGTGA. CDR3 in amino acids: CASSLRSGTDTQYF. The DNA for the CDR3 is TGTGCCAGCAGCTTAAGATCGGGCACAGATACGCAGTATTTT.

The chain is built from TRBV5-4 and TRBJ1-1; D may be TRBD1 (5 bases). Germline V gene data show CDR1 as SGHNT and CDR2 as YYREEE (reference sequence). The CDR3 length is 14 residues. Trimming removed 4 bases at V and 2 bases at J, with 12 bases between. The CDR3: CASSPGGFNTEAFF. The CDR3, as DNA: TGTGCCAGCAGCCCGGGGGGGTTTAACACTGAAGCTTTCTTT.

The chain couples TRBV28 to TRBJ2-3; TRBD2 aligns across 7 bases. Losses at the gene ends were 3 bases for V and 2 bases for J; bases not matched to a gene: 5. CDR1 MDHEN and CDR2 SYDVKM come from the germline V gene. The CDR3 totals 15 residues. This CDR3 is CASSFPGRYTDTQYF. The DNA of the CDR3 is TGTGCCAGCAGTTTCCCCGGGAGGTACACAGATACGCAGTATTTT.

The chain recombines TRBV28 with TRBJ2-7; D possibly corresponds to TRBD2 (5 bases). Germline CDR1 and CDR2: MDHEN and SYDVKM. This CDR3 contains 16 residues. V gave up 3 bases and J gave up 3 bases, with 18 bases separating them. In DNA, the CDR3 is TGTGCCAGCAGTTTTGGATCCGGGATCCGGATCTACGAGCAGTACTTC. Translated, it gives CASSFGSGIRIYEQYF.